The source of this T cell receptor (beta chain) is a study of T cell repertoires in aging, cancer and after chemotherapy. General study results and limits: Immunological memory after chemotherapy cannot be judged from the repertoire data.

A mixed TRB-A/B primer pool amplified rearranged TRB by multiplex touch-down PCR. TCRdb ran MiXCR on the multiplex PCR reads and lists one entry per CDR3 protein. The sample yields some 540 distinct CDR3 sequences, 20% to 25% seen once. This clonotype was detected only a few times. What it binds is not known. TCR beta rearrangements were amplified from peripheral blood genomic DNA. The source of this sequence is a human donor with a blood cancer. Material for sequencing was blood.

CDR3 DNA: TGTGCCAGCAGCTGGGGGCAGGGGGCGGATACGCAGTATTTT. The encoded protein is CASSWGQGADTQYF. V and J are TRBV11-2 and TRBJ2-3; 8 nucleotides agree with TRBD1. Germline trimming cut 4 bases from V and 6 bases from J; bases unmatched to any gene: 6. The CDR3 contains 14 residues. Germline V gene sequence: CDR1 SGHAT, CDR2 FQNNGV.